These 11 T cell receptor beta chains came from one sample sequenced in a study of T cells in Graves' hyperthyroidism and ophthalmopathy. The investigators amplified TCR beta CDR3 regions from RNA transcripts. The HTBI primer set drove a first-round RT-PCR of the TCR CDR3. TCRdb itself ran the multiplex PCR reads through MiXCR, one entry per CDR3 protein. This sample carries roughly 500,000 distinct CDR3 sequences, roughly a quarter of them seen once, and the ten largest clones take around 11%. The material sequenced was blood. The receptors here all came from a woman aged 30 to 39 with Graves' ophthalmopathy.

In this sample, this clonotype turned up once. The chain joins TRBV25-1 to TRBJ2-7; D possibly corresponds to TRBD2 (6 bases). The CDR3 spans 19 residues. Trimming left V 1 base short and J 3 bases short, with 25 bases between. Germline V CDR1 and CDR2: MGHDK, SYGVNS. DNA for the CDR3: TGTGCCAGCAGTGAATTTGATCGGGGTAGCGGCATCGCCGGCTACGAGCAGTACTTC. Amino acids: CASSEFDRGSGIAGYEQYF.

This clonotype was observed once. The chain links TRBV6-2 or TRBV6-3 to TRBJ2-7, with D possibly TRBD2 on 5 matching bases. This CDR3 spans 15 amino acids. V dropped 6 bases and J dropped 0 bases, with 15 bases sitting between them. CDR1 and CDR2 (germline): MNHEY, SVGEGT. CDR3 in DNA: TGTGCCAGCAGCCCCCCAGTTCGGGGCTCCTACGAGCAGTACTTC. Translated, it gives CASSPPVRGSYEQYF.

The chain has TRBV27 and TRBJ2-6; D gene ambiguous. Between the trimmed V and J ends, which lost 0 bases and 3 bases, there was a span of 9 bases. The CDR3 runs to 16 residues. Germline V gives CDR1 MNHEY, CDR2 SMNVEV (reference sequence). Here the CDR3 DNA reads TGTGCCAGCAGTTTATCGGCCGGGCTTGGGGCCAACGTCCTGACTTTC. Its protein product is CASSLSAGLGANVLTF.

This clonotype has at least ten counts. V and J are TRBV20-1 and TRBJ2-7; tentatively, D is TRBD2 (6 bases). Germline assignment: CDR1 DFQATT and CDR2 SNEGSKA (reference sequence). This CDR3 spans 13 amino acids. V was trimmed by 0 bases and J by 6 bases, leaving 12 bases between them. This chain's CDR3 is CSARDWGDGEQYF. DNA for the CDR3: TGCAGTGCTAGAGATTGGGGGGACGGCGAGCAGTACTTC.

This clonotype was seen only a few times. The rearrangement uses TRBV6-1 and TRBJ1-1, with 7 bases aligning to TRBD1. This CDR3 spans 13 amino acids. With 6 bases clipped from V and 2 bases from J, the junction kept 3 bases outside the gene matches. The V gene's germline CDR1 is MNHNS and CDR2 SASEGT. The CDR3 nucleotides are TGTGCCAGCAGGGACAGGACAAACACTGAAGCTTTCTTT. Amino acids: CASRDRTNTEAFF.

The genes are TRBV12-3 or TRBV12-4 and TRBJ2-7; unclear D gene. V gave up 4 bases and J gave up 6 bases, with 10 bases separating them. The length of the CDR3 is 12 residues. CDR3 bases: TGTGCCAGCAGTTGGGATGAAGCCGAGCAGTACTTC. Amino acids: CASSWDEAEQYF.

In its sample, this clonotype was seen many times. The V gene is TRBV6-1, the J gene TRBJ2-5; D might be TRBD1 or TRBD2, each matching 5 bases. CDR1 and CDR2 (germline): MNHNS, SASEGT. The V gene lost 1 base and the J gene lost 7 bases, with 13 bases spanning the gap. The CDR3 has 14 amino acids. The CDR3 here is CASSEVGEWGTQYF. The CDR3 coding sequence is TGTGCCAGCAGTGAAGTGGGGGAATGGGGGACCCAGTACTTC.

The genes are TRBV12-3 or TRBV12-4 and TRBJ1-6; 7 bases line up with TRBD1. CDR3 size: 12 residues. V dropped 5 bases and J dropped 8; count of bases not matched to a gene: 0. CDR3 DNA: TGTGCCAGCAGTACAGGGGATTCACCCCTCCACTTT. Translating gives CASSTGDSPLHF.

The chain couples TRBV12-3 or TRBV12-4 to TRBJ1-2, with no clear D. V shed 5 bases and J shed 8 bases, with 21 bases lying between them. This CDR3 has 15 residues. CDR3 sequence: CASSTSARVSGGYTF. The CDR3 coding sequence is TGTGCCAGCAGTACATCGGCGAGGGTATCTGGCGGCTACACCTTC.

This clonotype came up a few times. The chain joins TRBV6-2 or TRBV6-3 to TRBJ2-7; D is perhaps TRBD1 (6 bases). The CDR3 has 14 residues. With 2 bases removed from V and 1 base from J, the gap between germline ends came to 9 bases. Germline V CDR1 and CDR2: MNHEY, SVGEGT. The CDR3 loop reads CASSYTTGSYEQYF. The CDR3 region has the DNA TGTGCCAGCAGTTACACGACAGGTTCCTACGAGCAGTACTTC.

This clonotype was detected many times. The chain couples TRBV12-3 or TRBV12-4 to TRBJ1-1; unclear D gene. Trimming removed 6 bases from V and 0 bases from J, with 14 bases in between. This CDR3 is 15 amino acids long. The CDR3 nucleotides are TGTGCCAGCAGCTTGAGGACCCCTATGAACACTGAAGCTTTCTTT. Its translation: CASSLRTPMNTEAFF.